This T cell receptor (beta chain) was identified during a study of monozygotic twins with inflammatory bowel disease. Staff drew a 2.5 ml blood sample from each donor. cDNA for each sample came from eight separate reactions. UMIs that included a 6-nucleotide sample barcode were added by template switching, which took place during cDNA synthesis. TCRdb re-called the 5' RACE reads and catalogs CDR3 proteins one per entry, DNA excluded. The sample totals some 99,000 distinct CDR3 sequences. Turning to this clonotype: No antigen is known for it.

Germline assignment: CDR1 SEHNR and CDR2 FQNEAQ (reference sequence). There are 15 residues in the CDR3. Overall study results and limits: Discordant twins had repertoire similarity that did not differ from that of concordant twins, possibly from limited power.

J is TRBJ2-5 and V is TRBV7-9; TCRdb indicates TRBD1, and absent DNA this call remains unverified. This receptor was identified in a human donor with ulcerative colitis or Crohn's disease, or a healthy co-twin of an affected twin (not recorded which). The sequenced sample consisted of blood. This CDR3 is CASSPDGQTQETQYF.